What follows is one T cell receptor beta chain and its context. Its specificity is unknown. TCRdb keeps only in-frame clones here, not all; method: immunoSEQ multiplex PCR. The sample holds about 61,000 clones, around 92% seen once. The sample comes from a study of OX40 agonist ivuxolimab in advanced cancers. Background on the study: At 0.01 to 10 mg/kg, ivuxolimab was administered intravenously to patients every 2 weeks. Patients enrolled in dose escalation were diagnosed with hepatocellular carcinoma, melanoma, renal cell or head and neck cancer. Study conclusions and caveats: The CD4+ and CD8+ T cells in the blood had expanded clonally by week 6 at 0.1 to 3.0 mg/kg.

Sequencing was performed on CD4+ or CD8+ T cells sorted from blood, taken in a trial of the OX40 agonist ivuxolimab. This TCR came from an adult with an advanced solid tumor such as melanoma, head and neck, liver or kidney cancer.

For the CDR3, the DNA is TGTGCCAGCACCTCCTCAGACAGGGTCTACAATGAGCAGTTCTTC. Protein: CASTSSDRVYNEQFF. V usage is TRBV5-6 and J usage is TRBJ2-1; TRBD1 agrees at 7 bases. The CDR3 is 15 amino acids. Germline V gene lookup returns CDR1 SGHDT and CDR2 YYEEEE. The V gene end was trimmed by 6 bases and the J gene end by 3 bases; junction bases not matched to a gene: 9.